The rows below give T cell receptor beta chains drawn from one sample of a study of cytomegalovirus exposure and HLA in healthy donors. The table came from immunoSEQ multiplex PCR; TCRdb's copy has only in-frame clones and leaves some out. Counted here are 65,000 to 100,000 clones, under 95% occurring once; the ten biggest clones make up 3.6%. Sequencing used PBMCs. These receptors all stem from a woman in her twenties or thirties in good health and CMV-seronegative. The CDR3 runs from the conserved cysteine through the conserved F or W. D genes are given only for firm matches.

.	TRBV6-5	CASTPAGYTDTQYF
TRBD2	TRBV5-1	CASSQIGTNYEQYF
.	TRBV9	CASSVAADRREKLFF
TRBD2	TRBV7-3	CASSLSPQGLANTDTQYF
.	TRBV12-5	CASGLGTGSNQPQHF
.	TRBV28	CASSLGGVANEKLFF
.	TRBV4-1	CASRAGPVPLNTEAFF
.	TRBV7-9	CASSLATGGQYLYGYTF
.	TRBV14	CASSHRELRDEQFF
TRBD1	TRBV5-1	CASSPGQGLNQPQHF
.	TRBV7-6	CASSYLAQGSYEQYF
.	TRBV4-1	CASSPITGSRSLNTEAFF
TRBD2	TRBV15	CATSRGASSGAQETQYF
TRBD2	TRBV5-1	CASSPREGGPEETQYF
TRBD2	TRBV19	CASSLSGGDTGELFF
.	TRBV15	CATSPRSSTDTQYF
TRBD2	TRBV4-1	CASSRTPGTSGFGRIQYF